Listed below are T cell receptor beta chains from one sample, sequenced in a study of shared clonotypes between healthy human individuals. The table came from immunoSEQ multiplex PCR; TCRdb's copy has only in-frame clones and leaves some out. This table holds roughly 2 million clones, about 94% found once. Sequencing was performed on naive CD4+ T cells sorted from blood. The receptors derive from a man aged 18 to 30 in good health. Both conserved end residues are part of each CDR3. The order of the fields is CDR3 protein, V gene, J gene.

CDR3aa: CASSSDRITEAFF; v_gene: TRBV11-2; j_gene: TRBJ1-1
CDR3aa: CASSPGSGNEKLFF; v_gene: TRBV5-4; j_gene: TRBJ1-4
CDR3aa: CASSFDRGDEQYF; v_gene: TRBV5-4; j_gene: TRBJ2-7
CDR3aa: CASLPFRTDRRTGELFF; v_gene: TRBV5-4; j_gene: TRBJ2-2
CDR3aa: CASSQEWRAGRAYEQYF; v_gene: TRBV4-3; j_gene: TRBJ2-7
CDR3aa: CAWRVGAGYEQYF; v_gene: TRBV30; j_gene: TRBJ2-7
CDR3aa: CASSPRTLAYEQYF; v_gene: TRBV21-1; j_gene: TRBJ2-7
CDR3aa: CASSGQGGNQPQHF; v_gene: TRBV19; j_gene: TRBJ1-5
CDR3aa: CATSRTMPGSLYEQYF; v_gene: TRBV15; j_gene: TRBJ2-7
CDR3aa: CASVVTGTGIGNQPQHF; v_gene: TRBV10-1; j_gene: TRBJ1-5
CDR3aa: CASSWGTGVYNEQFF; v_gene: TRBV5-6; j_gene: TRBJ2-1
CDR3aa: CASSQDGSITSGNTIYF; v_gene: TRBV4-3; j_gene: TRBJ1-3
CDR3aa: CASSIINRDTEAFF; v_gene: TRBV19; j_gene: TRBJ1-1
CDR3aa: CASSSGLAGGPDTGELFF; v_gene: TRBV5-1; j_gene: TRBJ2-2
CDR3aa: CAWSITGTSALGYGYTF; v_gene: TRBV30; j_gene: TRBJ1-2
CDR3aa: CASRMDSGANVLTF; v_gene: TRBV2; j_gene: TRBJ2-6
CDR3aa: CAWTPGVGNEQFF; v_gene: TRBV30; j_gene: TRBJ2-1
CDR3aa: CASSLILKDSYEQYF; v_gene: TRBV5-7; j_gene: TRBJ2-7
CDR3aa: CASSYVTASEAFF; v_gene: TRBV6-6; j_gene: TRBJ1-1
CDR3aa: CAISKDRGIEYNQPQHF; v_gene: TRBV10-3; j_gene: TRBJ1-5
CDR3aa: CASRLNGDYGYTF; v_gene: TRBV5-1; j_gene: TRBJ1-2
CDR3aa: CASSLQAGTNTGELFF; v_gene: TRBV7-2; j_gene: TRBJ2-2
CDR3aa: CASSAGPGRQETQYF; v_gene: TRBV7-3; j_gene: TRBJ2-5
CDR3aa: CASSQEGQWSSSYEQYF; v_gene: TRBV4-1; j_gene: TRBJ2-7
CDR3aa: CASSLEPGGAPGNTIYF; v_gene: TRBV5-1; j_gene: TRBJ1-3
CDR3aa: CASGLRTLLGNQPQHF; v_gene: TRBV12-5; j_gene: TRBJ1-5
CDR3aa: CASGRTGNGNTIYF; v_gene: TRBV10-3; j_gene: TRBJ1-3
CDR3aa: CASSFGTSRNTGELFF; v_gene: TRBV13; j_gene: TRBJ2-2
CDR3aa: CASSWARTGEVATNEKLFF; v_gene: TRBV7-4; j_gene: TRBJ1-4
CDR3aa: CASSLLGSEAFF; v_gene: TRBV27; j_gene: TRBJ1-1
CDR3aa: CASSLFAQYSNQPQHF; v_gene: TRBV5-6; j_gene: TRBJ1-5
CDR3aa: CAISEGGRALTYEQYF; v_gene: TRBV10-3; j_gene: TRBJ2-7
CDR3aa: CASSIWSGGRGVPQHF; v_gene: TRBV19; j_gene: TRBJ1-5
CDR3aa: CASSSSPGQLNSPLHF; v_gene: TRBV5-6; j_gene: TRBJ1-6
CDR3aa: CASGLVYASENEQFF; v_gene: TRBV12-5; j_gene: TRBJ2-1
CDR3aa: CASSLEGQGAGNTEAFF; v_gene: TRBV5-1; j_gene: TRBJ1-1
CDR3aa: CASRGTSGATDTQYF; v_gene: TRBV2; j_gene: TRBJ2-3
CDR3aa: CASSSGGTGADEQYF; v_gene: TRBV5-1; j_gene: TRBJ2-7
CDR3aa: CASSQESDKRTGELFF; v_gene: TRBV4-3; j_gene: TRBJ2-2
CDR3aa: CASSRGSGGERRDTQYF; v_gene: TRBV2; j_gene: TRBJ2-3
CDR3aa: CASSFVSNQPQHF; v_gene: TRBV28; j_gene: TRBJ1-5
CDR3aa: CASSLPGQEYYGYTF; v_gene: TRBV28; j_gene: TRBJ1-2
CDR3aa: CASSLEGSGYTF; v_gene: TRBV5-1; j_gene: TRBJ1-2
CDR3aa: CASNRGLNTEAFF; v_gene: TRBV25-1; j_gene: TRBJ1-1
CDR3aa: CASRQGPDTQYF; v_gene: TRBV10-2; j_gene: TRBJ2-3
CDR3aa: CASSLWWTSGSYNEQFF; v_gene: TRBV28; j_gene: TRBJ2-1
CDR3aa: CASSSGQGAGETQYF; v_gene: TRBV18; j_gene: TRBJ2-5